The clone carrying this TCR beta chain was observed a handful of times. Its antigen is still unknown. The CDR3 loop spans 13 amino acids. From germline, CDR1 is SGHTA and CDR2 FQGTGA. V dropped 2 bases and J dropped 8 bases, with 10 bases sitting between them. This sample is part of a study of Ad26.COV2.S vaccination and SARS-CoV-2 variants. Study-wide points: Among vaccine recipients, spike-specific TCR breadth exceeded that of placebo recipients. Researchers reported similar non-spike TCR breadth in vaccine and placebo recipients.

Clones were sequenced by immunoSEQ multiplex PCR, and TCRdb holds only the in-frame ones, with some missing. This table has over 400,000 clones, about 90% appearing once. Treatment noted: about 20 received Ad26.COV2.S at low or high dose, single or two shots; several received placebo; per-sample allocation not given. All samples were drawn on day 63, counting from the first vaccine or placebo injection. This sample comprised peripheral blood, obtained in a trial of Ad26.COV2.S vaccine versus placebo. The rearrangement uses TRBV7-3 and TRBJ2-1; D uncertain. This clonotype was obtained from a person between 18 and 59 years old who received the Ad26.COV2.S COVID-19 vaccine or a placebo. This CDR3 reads CASSLGISDEQFF. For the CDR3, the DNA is TGTGCCAGCAGCTTAGGGATCTCGGATGAGCAGTTCTTC.